This T cell receptor (beta chain) was identified during a study of long-term antiretroviral therapy in people with HIV. Version v3.0 of the immunoSEQ assay was performed at survey level. Libraries were prepared by immunoSEQ multiplex PCR; TCRdb keeps only in-frame clonotypes and omits some of them. Counted here are about 23,000 clones, 81% occurring once; the ten biggest clones make up more than 5.5%. General study results and limits: After ART, diversity increased yet remained lower than transplant donor controls. CDR3 lengths in HIV samples spanned a narrower range than controls.

The United States was where all participants with HIV were treated. Amounts of about 0.9-11 million cryopreserved PBMC were held in the samples before DNA extraction. As to this clone: Its specificity is unknown.

With 4 bases clipped from V and 9 bases from J, the junction kept 10 bases outside the gene matches. Germline V lookup: CDR1 SGHRS, CDR2 YFSETQ. This CDR3 is built from 15 residues. The rearrangement uses TRBV5-1 and TRBJ2-1; 10 nucleotides match TRBD2. The source material was unsorted PBMCs, sampled 1.5 years after starting antiretroviral therapy. The receptor was isolated from a man aged 30 to 45 with HIV. The CDR3 nucleotides are TGCGCCAGCAGCCCGGCTACTAGCGGGAACCGTGAGCAGTTCTTC. Translated, it gives CASSPATSGNREQFF.